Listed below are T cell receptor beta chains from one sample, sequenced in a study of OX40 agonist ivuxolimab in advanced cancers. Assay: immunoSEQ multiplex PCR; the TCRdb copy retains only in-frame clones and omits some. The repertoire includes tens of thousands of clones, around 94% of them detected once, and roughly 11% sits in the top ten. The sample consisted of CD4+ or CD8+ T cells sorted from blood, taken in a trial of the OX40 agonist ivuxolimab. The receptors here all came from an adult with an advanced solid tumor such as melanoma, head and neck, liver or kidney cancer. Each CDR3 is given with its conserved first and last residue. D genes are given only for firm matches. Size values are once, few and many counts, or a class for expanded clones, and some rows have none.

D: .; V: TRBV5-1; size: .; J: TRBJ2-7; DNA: TGCGCCAGCAAGGACCCCTCCTACGAGCAGTACTTC; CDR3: CASKDPSYEQYF
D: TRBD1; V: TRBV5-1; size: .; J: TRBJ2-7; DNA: TGCGCCAGCAGCCAAGACAGGGGGCGGGTATACGAGCAGTACTTC; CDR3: CASSQDRGRVYEQYF
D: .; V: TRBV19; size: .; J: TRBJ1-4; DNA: TGTGCCAGTAGTATTCGGCAGGGTCGGGAAAAACTGTTTTTT; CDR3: CASSIRQGREKLFF
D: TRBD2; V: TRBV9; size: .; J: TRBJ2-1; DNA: TGTGCCAGCAGCGCCCTTGGCGGGAGCTCCTACAATGAGCAGTTCTTC; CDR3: CASSALGGSSYNEQFF
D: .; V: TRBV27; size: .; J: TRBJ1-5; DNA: TGTGCCAGCAGTTTACGTGGTCAGCCCCAGCATTTT; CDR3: CASSLRGQPQHF
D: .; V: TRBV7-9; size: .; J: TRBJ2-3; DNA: TGTGCCAGCAGCTTATTGATGGGACGCTCCCTTGGGGGGCAGTATTTT; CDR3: CASSLLMGRSLGGQYF
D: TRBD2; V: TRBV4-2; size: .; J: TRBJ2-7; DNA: TGTGCCAGCAGCCAAGAGCCAGCGGGAGGGAGCTCCTACGAGCAGTACTTC; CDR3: CASSQEPAGGSSYEQYF
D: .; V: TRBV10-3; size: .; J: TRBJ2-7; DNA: TGTGCCATCAGTGATCCAGGGTCCTACGAGCAGTACTTC; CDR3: CAISDPGSYEQYF
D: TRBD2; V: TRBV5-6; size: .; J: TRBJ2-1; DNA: TGTGCCAGCAGCTTCGGCGCGGGAGGGCCGCGGAATGAGCAGTTCTTC; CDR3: CASSFGAGGPRNEQFF
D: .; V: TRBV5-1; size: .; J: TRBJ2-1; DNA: TGCGCCAGCAGCTTGGCCGAGAGGGCAAGCTCCTACAATGAGCAGTTCTTC; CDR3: CASSLAERASSYNEQFF
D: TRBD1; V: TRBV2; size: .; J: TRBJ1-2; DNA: TGTGCCAGCATGGGACAGAACTATGGCTACACCTTC; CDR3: CASMGQNYGYTF
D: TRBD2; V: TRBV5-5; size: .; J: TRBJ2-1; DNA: TGTGCCAGCAGCGTGACTCTAGCGGGAGGTTTCAATGAGCAGTTCTTC; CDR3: CASSVTLAGGFNEQFF
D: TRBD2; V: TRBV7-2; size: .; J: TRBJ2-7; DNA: TGTGCCAGCAGCTTAGGACTAGCGGGCGCTGGGGCGATCTACGAGCAGTACTTC; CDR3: CASSLGLAGAGAIYEQYF
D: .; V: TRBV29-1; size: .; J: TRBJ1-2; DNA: TGCAGCGTTGAGATGGGAGGAACCTATGGCTACACCTTC; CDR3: CSVEMGGTYGYTF
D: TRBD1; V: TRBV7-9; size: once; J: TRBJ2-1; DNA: TGTGCCAGCAGCTACCCATGGGACAGCGGCGGCGAGTTCTTC; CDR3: CASSYPWDSGGEFF
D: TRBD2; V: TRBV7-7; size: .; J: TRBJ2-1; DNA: TGTGCTAGCAGCTTAGAGCGGGACTCTGAGCAGTTCTTC; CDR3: CASSLERDSEQFF
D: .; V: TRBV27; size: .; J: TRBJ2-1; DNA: TGTGCCAGCAGTTCGGGACTTGCATACAATGAGCAGTTCTTC; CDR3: CASSSGLAYNEQFF
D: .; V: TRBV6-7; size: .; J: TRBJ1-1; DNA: TGTGCCAGCAGTTACTCGATGGGTCCCATTGGTGCTGATAATAGGGGTGAAGCTTTCTTT; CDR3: CASSYSMGPIGADNRGEAFF